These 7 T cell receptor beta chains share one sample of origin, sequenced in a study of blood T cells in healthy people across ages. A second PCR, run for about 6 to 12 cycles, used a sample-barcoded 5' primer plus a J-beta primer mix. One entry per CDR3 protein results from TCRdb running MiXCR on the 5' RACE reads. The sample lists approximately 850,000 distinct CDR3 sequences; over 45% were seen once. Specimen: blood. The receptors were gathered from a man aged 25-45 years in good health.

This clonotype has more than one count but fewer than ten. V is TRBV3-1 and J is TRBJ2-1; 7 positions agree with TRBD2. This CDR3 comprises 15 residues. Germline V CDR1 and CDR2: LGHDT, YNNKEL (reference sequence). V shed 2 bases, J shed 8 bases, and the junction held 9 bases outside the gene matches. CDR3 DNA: TGTGCCAGCAGCCAAATCCGGGGGGTTATGGATGAGCAGTTCTTC. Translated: CASSQIRGVMDEQFF.

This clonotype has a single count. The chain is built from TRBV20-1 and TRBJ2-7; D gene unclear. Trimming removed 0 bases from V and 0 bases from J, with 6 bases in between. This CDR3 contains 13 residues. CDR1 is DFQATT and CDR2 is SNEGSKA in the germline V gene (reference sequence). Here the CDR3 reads CSARDLHSYEQYF. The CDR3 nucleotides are TGCAGTGCTAGAGATCTCCACTCCTACGAGCAGTACTTC.

This chain's CDR3 is CASSLVAAMRYVRPGDTEAFF. For the CDR3, the DNA is TGTGCCAGCAGCTTAGTTGCAGCCATGAGATATGTCCGGCCCGGGGACACTGAAGCTTTCTTT. J is TRBJ1-1 and V is TRBV11-1, with unresolved D. Germline CDR1 and CDR2: SGHAT and FQDESV (reference sequence). The CDR3 runs to 21 residues. Trimming stripped 1 base from V and 3 bases from J, with 30 bases between.

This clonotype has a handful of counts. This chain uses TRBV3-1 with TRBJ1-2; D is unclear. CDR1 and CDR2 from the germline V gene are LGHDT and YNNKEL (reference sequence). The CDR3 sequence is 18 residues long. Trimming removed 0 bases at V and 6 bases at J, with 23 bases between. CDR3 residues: CASSQELRTGRIENGYTF. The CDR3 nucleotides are TGTGCCAGCAGCCAAGAGCTGAGGACGGGAAGGATTGAAAATGGCTACACCTTC.

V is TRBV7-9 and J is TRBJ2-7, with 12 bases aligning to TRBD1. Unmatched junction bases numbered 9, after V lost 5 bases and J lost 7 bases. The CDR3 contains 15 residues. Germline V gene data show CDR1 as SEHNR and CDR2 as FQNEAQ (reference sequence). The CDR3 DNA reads TGTGCCAGCAGCAATCCGGGACAGGGGGCGCGAGAGCAGTACTTC. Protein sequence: CASSNPGQGAREQYF.

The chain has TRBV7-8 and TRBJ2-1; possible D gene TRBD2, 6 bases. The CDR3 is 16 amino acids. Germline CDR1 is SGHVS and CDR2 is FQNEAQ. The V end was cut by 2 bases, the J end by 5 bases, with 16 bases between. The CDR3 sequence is CASSLRGSLWDNEQFF. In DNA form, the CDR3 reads TGTGCCAGCAGCTTACGGGGGTCCCTATGGGACAATGAGCAGTTCTTC.

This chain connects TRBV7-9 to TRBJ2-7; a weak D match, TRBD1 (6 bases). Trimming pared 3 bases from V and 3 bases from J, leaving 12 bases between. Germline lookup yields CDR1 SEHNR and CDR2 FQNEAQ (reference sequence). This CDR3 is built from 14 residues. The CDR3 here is CASSLGHDSYEQYF. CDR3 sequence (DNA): TGTGCCAGCAGCTTGGGACACGACAGCTACGAGCAGTACTTC.